This T cell receptor (beta chain) was profiled in a study of cytomegalovirus exposure and HLA in healthy donors. Findings of the study overall: Fewer than 200 TCR beta chains were listed as cytomegalovirus-associated. As a later analysis showed, a missense DCLRE1C variant was linked to trimming of TCR beta V- and J-genes.

A word on this clone: Its target is unknown.

The CDR3 loop spans 15 amino acids. V lost 5 bases and J 0 bases, leaving 8 bases between the germline ends. The germline V gene encodes CDR1 MNHEY and CDR2 SVGAGI. The PCR made use of 60 Vbeta and 13 Jbeta primers. Assay: immunoSEQ multiplex PCR; the TCRdb copy retains only in-frame clones and omits some. The profile shows 60,000 or so clones, 71% of them singletons. The sequenced sample consisted of PBMCs. The genes are TRBV6-5 and TRBJ2-6, with D uncertain. The source of this sequence is a man aged 50-60 years in good health and CMV-seropositive. The CDR3: CASSSTGSGANVLTF. CDR3 bases: TGTGCCAGCAGTAGTACCGGCTCTGGGGCCAACGTCCTGACTTTC.